This T cell receptor (beta chain) was captured by sequencing in a study of blood T cells in healthy people across ages. Study-wide results and limits: Higher diversity and more naive CD4+ cells were features of long-lived donors, compared to aged donors. Across the age range, TCR beta diversity per million T cells fell in a roughly linear way.

Per sample, a minimum of 6.5 million PBMCs were isolated. To note about this clonotype: Its target is unknown.

Germline loops: CDR1 MNHEY, CDR2 SVGAGI. CDR3 length equals 14 residues. J was trimmed by 5 bases and V by 8 bases; bases with no gene match: 7. A J-beta primer mix and a sample-barcoded 5' primer were used in a second PCR of roughly 6 to 12 cycles. TCRdb redid the calling of the 5' RACE reads with MiXCR, one entry per CDR3 protein. The sample includes around 700,000 distinct CDR3 sequences, approximately 25% seen only once; the top ten take more than 8.5%. Separately, the same data were catalogued under a study of T cells of mothers and their children.

The TCR was taken from a boy aged 5 to 17 in good health. The sample consisted of blood. V is TRBV6-5 and J is TRBJ2-3; 10 nucleotides align to TRBD2. This chain's CDR3 is CASGLAGVGDTQYF. The CDR3, as DNA: TGTGCCAGCGGGCTAGCGGGAGTCGGAGATACGCAGTATTTT.